The 27 T cell receptor beta chains below come from one sample, sequenced in a study of control samples from healthy donors and cancer patients. Assay: immunoSEQ multiplex PCR; the TCRdb copy retains only in-frame clones and omits some. The sample holds about 120,000 clones, around nine tenths seen once. Sequences were obtained from blood. The receptors shown here come from a man younger than 40 in good health.

The chain recombines TRBV5-4 with TRBJ2-6, with 8 bases that match TRBD1. From germline, CDR1 is SGHNT and CDR2 YYREEE (reference sequence). This CDR3 spans 13 amino acids. Trimming removed 1 base from V and 10 bases from J; junction bases left unmatched: 1. CDR3 in DNA: TGTGCCAGCAGCTTGACAGGGGGTAACGTCCTGACTTTC. It is translated as CASSLTGGNVLTF.

This clone was detected only once. V is TRBV10-3 and J is TRBJ1-2; 8 bases are shared with TRBD1. V lost 3 bases, J lost 5 bases, and 5 bases stayed unmatched. CDR3 length: 14 residues. Germline V CDR1 and CDR2: ENHRY, SYGVKD. The CDR3 DNA sequence: TGTGCCATCAGTGACTTAACAGGGGGGTATGGCTACACCTTC. Translation gives CAISDLTGGYGYTF.

This CDR3 reads CASSLEPANYGYTF. In nucleotides, the CDR3 is TGTGCCAGCAGCTTGGAGCCGGCTAACTATGGCTACACCTTC. The V call is TRBV5-8, the J call TRBJ1-2; D gene uncertain. V was trimmed by 0 bases and J by 0 bases, leaving 6 bases between them. This CDR3 comprises 14 residues. CDR1 SGHTS and CDR2 YDEGEE come from the germline V gene.

The gene calls are TRBV10-2 and TRBJ1-2; 10 nucleotides align to TRBD1. CDR1 is WSHSY, CDR2 SAAADI, per germline. Losses at the gene ends were 6 bases for V and 6 bases for J; bases not matched to a gene: 7. The CDR3 has 14 amino acids. Here the CDR3 DNA reads TGCGCCAGCAGAGAACCGGGACAGGGGCATGGCTACACCTTC. This sequence encodes CASREPGQGHGYTF.

In this sample, this clone turned up once. J is TRBJ1-2 and V is TRBV19; 9 positions match TRBD1. Germline trimming cut 8 bases from V and 4 bases from J; bases unmatched to any gene: 5. CDR3 length: 13 amino acids. The germline gives CDR1 LNHDA, CDR2 SQIVND (reference sequence). The CDR3 reads CASWDRAAYGYTF. CDR3 in DNA: TGTGCCAGTTGGGACAGGGCCGCCTATGGCTACACCTTC.

This clone turned up a few times. This chain connects TRBV3-1 (or the pseudogene TRBV3-2) to TRBJ2-7; D may match TRBD1 or TRBD2 (5 bases each). Germline CDR1 is LGHDT and CDR2 is YNNKEL (reference sequence). V lost 2 bases, J lost 0 bases, and 8 bases lay in between. There are 14 residues in the CDR3. The CDR3 protein is CASSQTGASYEQYF. The CDR3 DNA is TGTGCCAGCAGCCAAACCGGGGCCTCCTACGAGCAGTACTTC.

This rearrangement joins TRBV24-1 to TRBJ2-7; D unclear. The CDR3 spans 12 residues. Trimming took 1 base from V and 5 from J, leaving 5 bases between them. Germline lookup yields CDR1 KGHDR and CDR2 SFDVKD. Here the CDR3 DNA reads TGTGCCACCAGTGATTTAAAGAACGAGCAGTACTTC. It is translated as CATSDLKNEQYF.

This sequence joins TRBV9 and TRBJ1-5, with TRBD1 as a possible D gene (6 bases). The CDR3 spans 14 residues. Germline CDR1 SGDLS, CDR2 YYNGEE. Trimming took off 3 bases at V and 4 bases at J, with 11 bases between the two ends. CDR3 DNA: TGTGCCAGCAGCGCTCAGGGGACAAATCAGCCCCAGCATTTT. It translates to CASSAQGTNQPQHF.

In this sample, this clone turned up a few times. The V and J genes are TRBV12-3 or TRBV12-4 and TRBJ2-1, with 7 bases identical to TRBD1. With 6 bases clipped from V and 7 bases from J, the junction kept 3 bases outside the gene matches. The CDR3 runs 12 residues. CDR3 loop: CASSTGVNEQFF. CDR3 nucleotide sequence: TGTGCCAGCAGCACAGGGGTTAATGAGCAGTTCTTC.

This clone is a singleton in its sample. CDR3 DNA: TGTGCCAGCGGTCCTGGGTTCGGTAATCAGCCCCAGCATTTT. It translates to CASGPGFGNQPQHF. The rearrangement links TRBV2 to TRBJ1-5; D remains ambiguous. From germline, CDR1 is SNHLY and CDR2 FYNNEI. The CDR3 is 14 amino acids. Trimming pared 8 bases from V and 4 bases from J, leaving 15 bases between.

The V call is TRBV20-1, the J call TRBJ1-5, with D hard to call. Trimming took off 6 bases at V and 7 bases at J, with 7 bases between the two ends. This CDR3 region has 10 residues. Germline loops: CDR1 DFQATT, CDR2 SNEGSKA (reference sequence). The CDR3 reads CSAAKQPQHF. The CDR3 DNA is TGCAGTGCCGCGAAACAGCCCCAGCATTTT.

This clone was detected once. CDR3 region: CSVSGVQETQYF. The CDR3 DNA reads TGCAGCGTCTCAGGGGTCCAAGAGACCCAGTACTTC. The chain couples TRBV29-1 to TRBJ2-5; TRBD1 might be the D (6 bases). This CDR3 is 12 amino acids long. The germline V gene has CDR1 SQVTM and CDR2 ANQGSEA. The V end lost 6 bases, the J end lost 1 base, and 9 bases lay between the germline ends.

The chain links TRBV23-1 to TRBJ2-7, with TRBD1 matching over 10 bases. TRBV23-1 qualifies as an ORF whose function is uncertain. With V trimmed by 8 bases and J by 4 bases, 8 bases remained unmatched. The CDR3 is 14 amino acids. The CDR3 protein is CASLVDRGLYEQYF. The DNA of the CDR3 is TGCGCCAGCTTGGTAGACAGGGGGCTATACGAGCAGTACTTC.

The chain uses TRBV29-1 and TRBJ1-5, with 9 bases lining up with TRBD1. The CDR3 covers 13 residues. Unmatched junction bases numbered 5, after V lost 6 bases and J lost 5 bases. In germline, CDR1 is SQVTM, CDR2 ANQGSEA. This CDR3 is CSVGQGGDQPQHF. The CDR3, as DNA: TGCAGCGTGGGACAGGGCGGCGATCAGCCCCAGCATTTT.

This chain joins TRBV25-1 and TRBJ1-4; weak D call: TRBD1 (5 bases). V shed 5 bases and J shed 3 bases, with 16 bases lying between them. Looked up from germline, CDR1 is MGHDK and CDR2 is SYGVNS. This CDR3 comprises 16 residues. The CDR3 loop is CASSPRVEKANEKLFF. Written as DNA, the CDR3 is TGTGCCAGCAGTCCCAGGGTAGAAAAGGCTAATGAAAAACTGTTTTTT.

A remark on this clone: Other DNA sequences in this specimen translate into the identical CDR3. The V gene is TRBV2, the J gene TRBJ1-1, with D unclear. The V gene lost 4 bases and the J gene lost 1 base, with 7 bases spanning the gap. The CDR3 runs 13 residues. The germline CDR1 and CDR2 sequences are SNHLY and FYNNEI. CDR3 sequence (DNA): TGTGCCAGCAGTGTAAGGGCGAACACTGAAGCTTTCTTT. It is translated as CASSVRANTEAFF.

The chain combines TRBV7-9 with TRBJ2-3; 7 bases are shared with TRBD1. The CDR3 totals 17 residues. V shed 1 base and J 4 bases; nucleotides not matched to a gene: 11. CDR1 is SEHNR and CDR2 is FQNEAQ in the germline V gene (reference sequence). CDR3 bases: TGTGCCAGCAGCTTAGGGCATTCGACAGGGAAGCCAGATACGCAGTATTTT. This encodes CASSLGHSTGKPDTQYF.

This clone came up once. The V gene is TRBV7-9, the J gene TRBJ1-2, with a possible D match to TRBD1 (6 bases). The CDR3 totals 13 residues. Germline assignment: CDR1 SEHNR and CDR2 FQNEAQ (reference sequence). V dropped 5 bases and J dropped 0 bases, with 7 bases sitting between them. The CDR3 protein is CASSQGTNYGYTF. The CDR3 region has the DNA TGTGCCAGCAGCCAGGGGACTAACTATGGCTACACCTTC.

This clone was counted a few times. This chain uses TRBV5-1 with TRBJ2-3; 9 nucleotides align to TRBD1. Germline CDR1 is SGHRS and CDR2 is YFSETQ. The CDR3 is 15 amino acids. J gave up 5 bases and V 4 bases, and 8 bases lay outside the gene matches. CDR3 sequence: CASSLARDRVDTQYF. CDR3 sequence (DNA): TGCGCCAGCAGCCTGGCCCGGGACAGGGTAGATACGCAGTATTTT.

V and J are TRBV5-1 and TRBJ1-1; tentative D call: TRBD1 (5 bases). The V gene lost 4 bases and the J gene lost 1 base, with 17 bases spanning the gap. This CDR3 comprises 16 residues. CDR1 is SGHRS, CDR2 YFSETQ, per germline. The CDR3 spells CASSDRDRTKNTEAFF. CDR3 coding DNA: TGCGCCAGCAGCGACCGGGACCGAACAAAGAACACTGAAGCTTTCTTT.

V is TRBV24-1 and J is TRBJ2-2, with D possibly called TRBD1 or TRBD2 (5 bases each). V lost 5 bases and J lost 4, with 19 bases in between. CDR1 KGHDR and CDR2 SFDVKD come from the germline V gene. There are 17 residues in the CDR3. The CDR3 region is CATSGYEGRRPTGELFF. CDR3 coding DNA: TGTGCCACCAGTGGCTACGAGGGACGGCGGCCCACCGGGGAGCTGTTTTTT.

The count of this clone is one. This chain links TRBV12-5 with TRBJ2-5; D uncertain. V lost 3 bases to trimming and J lost 4 bases, with 12 bases between them. The CDR3 totals 14 residues. Germline-derived CDR1 and CDR2 are LGHNT and FRNRAP. CDR3 bases: TGTGCTAGTGGTTTTCTATCAGGCGGAGAGACCCAGTACTTC. It encodes CASGFLSGGETQYF.

The rearrangement joins TRBV5-5 to TRBJ1-3; D call uncertain. The V and J ends lost 2 bases and 0 bases respectively, with 12 bases between them. Germline CDR1 and CDR2: SGHKS and YYEKEE (reference sequence). This CDR3 region has 16 residues. The CDR3 loop is CASSFLGRRSGNTIYF. As DNA, the CDR3 is TGTGCCAGCAGCTTCCTCGGCCGACGCTCTGGAAACACCATATATTTT. The complete variable domain, with remaining parts taken from reference TRBV5-5 and TRBJ1-3, reads DAGVTQSPTHLIKTRGQQVTLRCSPISGHKSVSWYQQVLGQGPQFIFQYYEKEERGRGNFPDRFSARQFPNYSSELNVNALLLGDSALYLCASSFLGRRSGNTIYFGEGSWLTVV.

This chain joins TRBV2 and TRBJ1-2, with D unresolved. The CDR3 is 16 amino acids. Per the germline V gene, CDR1 is SNHLY and CDR2 is FYNNEI. V gave up 4 bases and J gave up 0 bases, with 15 bases separating them. The CDR3 bases are TGTGCCAGCAGTGGGACCCCCCCCCGCACTAACTATGGCTACACCTTC. This encodes CASSGTPPRTNYGYTF.

This chain connects TRBV4-1 to TRBJ1-1; D remains unclear. The V gene's germline CDR1 is MGHRA and CDR2 YSYEKL. V was pared by 0 bases and J by 5 bases, with 7 bases between. The CDR3 consists of 13 residues. The CDR3 region has the DNA TGCGCCAGCAGCCAAGATAAGGGAACTGAAGCTTTCTTT. It translates to CASSQDKGTEAFF.

The genes are TRBV19 and TRBJ1-5; 7 nucleotides match TRBD1. Trimming took 3 bases from V and 3 from J; bases not matched to a gene: 5. The CDR3 runs 15 residues. Germline values: CDR1 LNHDA, CDR2 SQIVND (reference sequence). CDR3 protein: CASSIAGGHNQPQHF. The CDR3 region has the DNA TGTGCCAGTAGTATCGCAGGGGGTCACAATCAGCCCCAGCATTTT.

V usage is TRBV5-1 and J usage is TRBJ1-1; D remains unclear. Germline lookup yields CDR1 SGHRS and CDR2 YFSETQ. The CDR3 totals 13 residues. V shed 4 bases and J shed 1 base, with 8 bases lying between them. Here the CDR3 reads CASSREGNTEAFF. CDR3 sequence (DNA): TGCGCCAGCAGCAGGGAAGGGAACACTGAAGCTTTCTTT.